This entry concerns a single T cell receptor beta chain. As processed by the authors: Nucleated cell number was recorded as an estimate derived from reference gene primer amplification. The assay was immunoSEQ multiplex PCR, and TCRdb's table has in-frame clones only and misses some. Clonal size and the V and J genes are those of that table, whereas D and trimming came from the DNA. This table has roughly 75,000 clones, around 89% appearing once. J was trimmed by 1 base and V by 4 bases; bases with no gene match: 10. CDR3 size: 16 residues. Germline loops: CDR1 SGHNT, CDR2 YYREEE (reference sequence). The record originates from a study of blood T cell repertoires in COVID-19. About the study: Acute and convalescent COVID-19 samples came from the United States, Italy and Spain.

The chain has TRBV5-4 and TRBJ2-5; TRBD2 matches 7 bases. This receptor was taken from a man aged 60 to 69 with acute or convalescent COVID-19. Sequencing was done on a sample of peripheral blood. The CDR3 DNA reads as TGTGCCAGCAGCCCCGGCGGGGGTGCGGTCCAAGAGACCCAGTACTTC. Translated: CASSPGGGAVQETQYF.